These T cell receptor beta chains were read from a single sample in a study of human T cells and chemical hapten exposure. TCRdb called the RACE reads again in MiXCR, with one record for every CDR3 protein. The profile shows about 120,000 distinct CDR3 sequences, approximately 13% of them singletons. This material consisted of whole blood, taken in connection with sensitization to the hapten diphenylcyclopropenone (DPC). These receptor sequences come from a young man with alopecia areata. Some clones in this sample may be carry-over from other donors' samples. Both conserved end residues are part of each CDR3. D genes are given only for firm matches. Size tells how often a clone was seen (once, few, many) or the class of an expanded clone, and some rows leave it out.

TRBJ2-2	TRBV3-2	-	-	CASSQVARGHVSGELFF	TGTGCCAGCAGCCAAGTAGCTAGGGGACATGTCTCCGGGGAGCTGTTTTTT
TRBJ2-2	TRBV11-2	-	-	CASRERDTGELFF	TGTGCCAGCAGGGAGAGGGACACCGGGGAGCTGTTTTTT
TRBJ2-3	TRBV6-2/TRBV6-3	-	-	CASSFLHVDTQYF	TGTGCCAGCAGTTTTCTACACGTGGATACGCAGTATTTT
TRBJ1-2	TRBV18	few	-	CASSPREHGYTF	TGTGCCAGCTCCCCTAGGGAGCATGGCTACACCTTC
TRBJ2-2	TRBV6-2/TRBV6-3	-	TRBD1	CASKTGDPNTGELFF	TGTGCCAGCAAGACAGGGGACCCGAACACCGGGGAGCTGTTTTTT
TRBJ1-4	TRBV20-1	-	TRBD1	CSARRQGREKLFF	TGCAGTGCTAGAAGACAGGGGAGGGAAAAACTGTTTTTT
TRBJ2-1	TRBV11-2	few	-	CASSFMGGEQFF	TGTGCCAGCAGCTTTATGGGGGGCGAGCAGTTCTTC
TRBJ1-6	TRBV7-9	few	-	CASSFSGLQNSPLHF	TGTGCCAGCAGCTTTTCCGGACTGCAGAATTCACCCCTCCACTTT
TRBJ2-3	TRBV7-2	-	-	CASSLAHETQYF	TGTGCCAGCAGCTTAGCTCACGAGACGCAGTATTTT
TRBJ1-5	TRBV28	-	TRBD1	CASSPGTGIQPQHF	TGTGCCAGCAGCCCAGGGACAGGGATTCAGCCCCAGCATTTT
TRBJ2-1	TRBV27	few	-	CASSFLGQNNEQFF	TGTGCCAGCAGTTTTTTAGGGCAGAACAATGAGCAGTTCTTC
TRBJ1-1	TRBV29-1	-	-	CSARWGDTEAFF	TGCAGCGCCCGTTGGGGAGACACTGAAGCTTTCTTT
TRBJ2-1	TRBV19	few	TRBD2	CASSIGTTYDEQFF	TGTGCCAGTAGTATCGGGACTACTTACGATGAGCAGTTCTTC
TRBJ1-5	TRBV29-1	-	-	CSTQEGNQPQHF	TGCAGCACCCAGGAGGGGAATCAGCCCCAGCATTTT
TRBJ2-2	TRBV11-2	few	-	CASSRFGKLNTGELFF	TGTGCCAGCAGCCGCTTCGGGAAATTGAACACCGGGGAGCTGTTTTTT
TRBJ2-6	TRBV7-9	few	TRBD1	CASSSPLTGATGANVLTF	TGTGCCAGCAGCTCACCCTTGACAGGGGCTACTGGGGCCAACGTCCTGACTTTC
TRBJ2-3	TRBV10-3	few	TRBD2	CAIRSGGPTSTDTQYF	TGTGCCATCAGGAGCGGGGGGCCTACTAGCACAGATACGCAGTATTTT
TRBJ2-1	TRBV6-5	-	-	CASSYGGSYNEQFF	TGTGCCAGCAGTTACGGAGGCTCCTACAATGAGCAGTTCTTC
TRBJ1-5	TRBV6-2/TRBV6-3	few	-	CASNLSGGDRQPQHF	TGTGCCAGCAACCTCTCTGGGGGTGATAGGCAGCCCCAGCATTTT
TRBJ2-5	TRBV5-4	few	-	CASSTGTASYF	TGTGCCAGCAGCACCGGGACTGCCTCGTACTTC
TRBJ2-5	TRBV28	many	-	CASSLIFGDRGQETQYF	TGTGCCAGCAGTTTAATTTTTGGAGACAGAGGCCAAGAGACCCAGTACTTC
TRBJ2-2	TRBV6-2/TRBV6-3	-	TRBD2	CASSYSARRGFDGELFF	TGTGCCAGCAGTTACTCCGCGAGGCGGGGGTTTGACGGGGAGCTGTTTTTT
TRBJ2-2	TRBV20-1	-	TRBD1	CSAFTGGADTGELFF	TGCAGTGCTTTTACAGGGGGCGCGGACACCGGGGAGCTGTTTTTT
TRBJ1-6	TRBV20-1	-	TRBD1	CSARATQGDSPLHF	TGCAGTGCTAGAGCTACACAGGGGGATTCACCCCTCCACTTT
TRBJ2-1	TRBV24-1	many	-	CATSPALPNNEQFF	TGTGCCACCAGTCCAGCCCTACCTAACAATGAGCAGTTCTTC
TRBJ1-5	TRBV29-1	few	TRBD1	CSVEGTANQPQHF	TGCAGCGTTGAGGGGACAGCCAATCAGCCCCAGCATTTT
TRBJ2-7	TRBV12-3/TRBV12-4	-	-	CASSPRGGNREDYEQYF	TGTGCCAGCAGCCCCAGAGGGGGGAACAGGGAAGACTACGAGCAGTACTTC
TRBJ1-1	TRBV18	few	-	CASSPDRRWNTEAFF	TGTGCCAGCTCACCAGATCGGCGCTGGAACACTGAAGCTTTCTTT
TRBJ2-3	TRBV10-3	-	-	CAISPGRESDTQYF	TGTGCCATCAGCCCTGGACGGGAGTCAGATACGCAGTATTTT